One sample yielded the 31 T cell receptor beta chains listed below, sequenced in a study of CD8 T cells in ankylosing spondylitis. Regarding the study as a whole: One TCR beta motif, made up of fewer than 10 highly homologous variants, appeared characteristic of ankylosing spondylitis blood.

TCRdb re-called the 5' RACE reads with MiXCR, one entry per CDR3 protein. The data show 750,000 to 850,000 distinct CDR3 sequences, approximately 12% seen once. Which antigens these TCRs recognize remains unknown. Sequencing was performed on blood, either unsorted or a sorted T cell fraction (not recorded which). These TCRs come from a male donor with ankylosing spondylitis.

This chain joins TRBV29-1 and TRBJ1-2; D may be TRBD1 (6 bases). Germline V lookup: CDR1 SQVTM, CDR2 ANQGSEA. Trimming removed 4 bases from V and 7 bases from J, with 7 bases in between. This CDR3 has 10 amino acids. The CDR3 DNA reads as TGCAGCGTTGGAGGGGGTGGCTACACCTTC. This codes for CSVGGGGYTF.

This clonotype was seen a few times. The CDR3 region is CASSSTDRGPYNEQFF. The CDR3 bases are TGTGCCAGCAGTTCAACAGACAGGGGTCCGTACAATGAGCAGTTCTTC. The rearrangement links TRBV28 to TRBJ2-1; 8 bases are shared with TRBD1. The germline gives CDR1 MDHEN, CDR2 SYDVKM. The trim removed 4 bases at V and 4 bases at J, leaving 9 bases unmatched. This CDR3 contains 16 residues. Looking up the rest from reference TRBV28 and TRBJ2-1 gives the full variable domain: DVKVTQSSRYLVKRTGEKVFLECVQDMDHENMFWYRQDPGLGLRLIYFSYDVKMKEKGDIPEGYSVSREKKERFSLILESASTNQTSMYLCASSSTDRGPYNEQFFGPGTRLTVL.

This clonotype was found a few times. An end of the junction does not agree with germline; a read error may underlie this. The V gene is TRBV7-7, the J gene TRBJ2-3; the D call may be TRBD1 or TRBD2 (7 bases each). Looked up from germline, CDR1 is SSHAT and CDR2 is FNYEAQ (reference sequence). This CDR3 has 15 residues. In DNA form, the CDR3 reads TGTGCTAGCAGCCCCGGCAGGGGGGGGGCAGATACGCAGTATTTT. Translated: CASSPGRGGADTQYF.

This chain uses TRBV20-1 with TRBJ2-7; D ambiguous. V lost 1 base to trimming and J lost 9 bases, with 19 bases between them. Germline CDR1 reads DFQATT; CDR2 reads SNEGSKA (reference sequence). This CDR3 comprises 14 residues. The CDR3 loop reads CSARVARPLSVQYF. The CDR3 region has the DNA TGCAGTGCTAGAGTTGCCAGACCCTTATCAGTGCAGTACTTC.

V and J are TRBV12-3 or TRBV12-4 and TRBJ2-7; either TRBD1 or TRBD2 may fit D (5 bases each). The germline V and J ends were trimmed by 2 bases and 0 bases, with 11 bases remaining between them. The length of the CDR3 is 15 residues. The CDR3 sequence: CASSLLGTTSYEQYF. CDR3 DNA sequence: TGTGCCAGCAGTTTACTAGGGACGACCTCCTACGAGCAGTACTTC.

This clonotype showed up just a few times. The rearrangement uses TRBV4-1 and TRBJ2-1; 7 nucleotides match TRBD2. The CDR3 extends over 14 amino acids. Per germline, CDR1 MGHRA and CDR2 YSYEKL. Trimming at V came to 0 bases and at J to 12 bases, leaving 8 bases not matched to a gene. CDR3 in DNA: TGCGCCAGCAGCCAAGATAGAGGCGGGAGAAGGCAGTTCTTC. Translation: CASSQDRGGRRQFF.

The rearrangement links TRBV5-1 to TRBJ1-4; no clear D. V was cut by 5 bases and J by 0 bases, with 8 bases left in between. The CDR3 runs 14 residues. Per the germline V gene, CDR1 is SGHRS and CDR2 is YFSETQ. The CDR3 nucleotides read TGCGCCAGCAGGACAAGTGCAACTAATGAAAAACTGTTTTTT. Protein product: CASRTSATNEKLFF.

This clonotype was observed a few times. This chain's CDR3 is CASSQEPHRGNTIYF. In DNA form, the CDR3 reads TGTGCCAGCAGCCAAGAACCTCATAGGGGAAACACCATATATTTT. The chain employs TRBV4-2 and TRBJ1-3; unclear D gene. Germline loops: CDR1 LGHNA, CDR2 YNFKEQ. V was clipped by 0 bases and J by 4 bases, with 10 bases between them. This CDR3 comprises 15 residues.

A few counts support this clonotype. V gene TRBV6-1 combines with J gene TRBJ1-2; no firm D call. From germline, CDR1 is MNHNS and CDR2 SASEGT. The CDR3 consists of 15 residues. The V end was cut by 3 bases, the J end by 8 bases, with 19 bases between. The CDR3 here is CASSEPYGGSKGYTF. In DNA form, the CDR3 reads TGTGCCAGCAGTGAGCCCTACGGAGGGAGTAAGGGCTACACCTTC.

J is TRBJ1-1 and V is TRBV7-9, with TRBD1 as a possible D gene (5 bases). Per germline, CDR1 SEHNR and CDR2 FQNEAQ (reference sequence). V was pared by 2 bases and J by 1 base, with 11 bases between. This CDR3 is 15 amino acids long. The CDR3 nucleotides are TGTGCCAGCAGCTTAAGGAGGGGAGGGAACACTGAAGCTTTCTTT. Translated: CASSLRRGGNTEAFF. Full variable domain (remainder filled in from reference TRBV7-9 and TRBJ1-1): DTGVSQNPRHKITKRGQNVTFRCDPISEHNRLYWYRQTLGQGPEFLTYFQNEAQLEKSRLLSDRFSAERPKGSFSTLEIQRTEQGDSAMYLCASSLRRGGNTEAFFGQGTRLTVV.

This clonotype has only a few counts. This chain connects TRBV28 to TRBJ2-2; D might be TRBD1 (6 bases). The CDR3 has 16 amino acids. V was pared by 6 bases and J by 1 base, with 15 bases between. CDR1 MDHEN and CDR2 SYDVKM come from the germline V gene. The CDR3 loop reads CASRYNRVGNTGELFF. The CDR3 DNA sequence: TGTGCCAGCAGATACAACAGGGTTGGGAACACCGGGGAGCTGTTTTTT.

This clonotype was seen repeatedly, ten times or more. V usage is TRBV20-1 and J usage is TRBJ2-3, with 8 nucleotides matching TRBD1. CDR1 is DFQATT and CDR2 is SNEGSKA in the germline V gene (reference sequence). V was clipped by 5 bases and J by 6 bases; unmatched bases: 10. The CDR3 has 14 residues. The CDR3 here is CSAGTGPPVDTQYF. In DNA, the CDR3 is TGCAGTGCTGGGACAGGACCTCCCGTGGATACGCAGTATTTT.

This clonotype was counted between two and nine times. The chain is built from TRBV7-9 and TRBJ2-7, with 8 bases that match TRBD1. V lost 2 bases to trimming and J lost 5 bases; unmatched junction nucleotides: 8. CDR3 length: 15 residues. From germline, CDR1 is SEHNR and CDR2 FQNEAQ (reference sequence). CDR3 region: CASSLPSQGANEQYF. CDR3 sequence (DNA): TGTGCCAGCAGCTTACCCTCCCAGGGGGCAAACGAGCAGTACTTC.

This clonotype was counted many times. This chain uses TRBV15 with TRBJ1-6, with 8 bases that match TRBD1. After removal of 5 bases from V and 10 bases from J, the junction contained 7 bases not matched to a gene. This CDR3 is 14 amino acids long. CDR1 LNHNV and CDR2 YYDKDF come from the germline V gene (reference sequence). This CDR3 reads CATSFDRGGSPLHF. In DNA form, the CDR3 reads TGTGCCACCAGCTTCGACAGGGGAGGATCACCCCTCCACTTT. Combining the CDR3 with reference TRBV15 and TRBJ1-6 gives the whole variable domain DAMVIQNPRYQVTQFGKPVTLSCSQTLNHNVMYWYQQKSSQAPKLLFHYYDKDFNNEADTPDNFQSRRPNTSFCFLDIRSPGLGDTAMYLCATSFDRGGSPLHFGNGTRLTVT.

This clonotype was seen only a few times. This chain connects TRBV2 to TRBJ1-2; D gene ambiguous. Trimming shortened V by 4 bases and J by 4 bases, and 10 bases separated the two germline ends. This CDR3 comprises 13 residues. Germline V CDR1 and CDR2: SNHLY, FYNNEI. CDR3 sequence: CASSGRWAYGYTF. CDR3 bases: TGTGCCAGCAGTGGACGGTGGGCCTATGGCTACACCTTC.

This clonotype occurred many times. The J gene is TRBJ2-1, the V gene TRBV5-5, with a tentative D call TRBD1 (6 bases). Trimming took off 6 bases at V and 2 bases at J, with 12 bases between the two ends. Per germline, CDR1 SGHKS and CDR2 YYEKEE (reference sequence). The CDR3 extends over 14 amino acids. CDR3 nucleotides: TGTGCCAGCACCACAGGGAACCCCTACAATGAGCAGTTCTTC. Translating gives CASTTGNPYNEQFF.

This clonotype has more than one count but fewer than ten. The V and J genes are TRBV29-1 and TRBJ2-3, with 9 bases aligning to TRBD2. V trimming: 4 bases; J trimming: 4 bases; junction bases outside the gene matches: 9. The CDR3 extends over 15 amino acids. Germline-derived CDR1 and CDR2 are SQVTM and ANQGSEA. The CDR3 sequence: CSVVGLAGLADTQYF. The CDR3 DNA follows: TGCAGCGTTGTGGGTCTAGCGGGGTTGGCAGATACGCAGTATTTT.

The chain employs TRBV4-3 and TRBJ2-1; TRBD2 matches at 9 bases. This CDR3 spans 17 amino acids. Trimming cost V 3 bases and J 0 bases; bases outside gene matches: 6. Germline V gene data show CDR1 as LGHNA and CDR2 as YSLEER. The CDR3 bases are TGCGCCAGCAGCCATCTTAGCGGGGGAGGCTCCTACAATGAGCAGTTCTTC. It codes for CASSHLSGGGSYNEQFF.

The chain links TRBV7-2 to TRBJ2-1; D may match TRBD1 or TRBD2 (5 bases each). Germline V lookup: CDR1 SGHTA, CDR2 FQGNSA. The V gene lost 5 bases and the J gene lost 4 bases, with 12 bases spanning the gap. The CDR3 sequence is 14 residues long. The CDR3, as DNA: TGTGCCAGCAGCGGCTACGGGGCGTACAATGAGCAGTTCTTC. This gives the protein CASSGYGAYNEQFF.

The rearrangement joins TRBV20-1 to TRBJ2-1; TRBD2 aligns across 9 bases. With V trimmed by 6 bases and J by 4 bases, 10 bases remained unmatched. Per germline, CDR1 DFQATT and CDR2 SNEGSKA (reference sequence). This CDR3 has 15 amino acids. In DNA, the CDR3 is TGCAGTGCCACTTCCGCTAGCGGGGCGTACAATGAGCAGTTCTTC. As protein: CSATSASGAYNEQFF.

This chain joins TRBV1 and TRBJ2-2; TRBD1, as called in the table, went unchecked against the DNA. TRBV1 is a documented pseudogene. The CDR3 covers 12 residues. As DNA, the CDR3 is TGCACCAGCAGAGGGGTCACCGGGGAGCTGTTTTTT. As protein: CTSRGVTGELFF.

In its sample, this clonotype was seen a few times. The gene calls are TRBV11-3 and TRBJ2-7; no reliable D call. V was shortened by 0 bases and J by 3 bases, with 6 bases between the two germline ends. The length of the CDR3 is 13 residues. From germline, CDR1 is SGHNT and CDR2 YENEEA. CDR3 loop: CASSLEQNYEQYF. DNA of the CDR3: TGTGCCAGCAGCTTAGAACAGAACTACGAGCAGTACTTC.

This clonotype was recorded many times. The chain joins TRBV20-1 to TRBJ2-1; 10 bases fit TRBD1. The germline V gene has CDR1 DFQATT and CDR2 SNEGSKA (reference sequence). V lost 3 bases and J lost 4; bases outside the gene matches: 24. This CDR3 is 21 amino acids long. The CDR3 loop is CSARLDRGPAWGGSGYNEQFF. As DNA, the CDR3 is TGCAGTGCTAGGCTCGACAGGGGGCCCGCCTGGGGCGGGAGTGGGTACAATGAGCAGTTCTTC.

This clonotype was picked up a small number of times. V gene TRBV7-3 combines with J gene TRBJ2-1; 7 nucleotides match TRBD1. Germline lookup yields CDR1 SGHTA and CDR2 FQGTGA. CDR3 length: 14 amino acids. V was clipped by 2 bases and J by 8 bases; unmatched bases: 6. CDR3 nucleotide sequence: TGTGCCAGCAGCTTACAAGGGGGCAGGGATGAGCAGTTCTTC. It yields the protein CASSLQGGRDEQFF.

The chain joins TRBV9 to TRBJ1-5, with D possibly TRBD1 on 5 matching bases. The CDR3 is 14 residues long. V was clipped by 3 bases and J by 3 bases, with 10 bases between them. The germline gives CDR1 SGDLS, CDR2 YYNGEE. CDR3 sequence (DNA): TGTGCCAGCAGCGAGGGACCGATCAATCAGCCCCAGCATTTT. Its translation: CASSEGPINQPQHF.

This rearrangement joins TRBV2 to TRBJ2-7; no definite D call. V lost 6 bases to trimming and J lost 3 bases, with 9 bases between them. The CDR3 has 12 residues. Germline V gene lookup returns CDR1 SNHLY and CDR2 FYNNEI. The CDR3 spells CASRQNSYEQYF. CDR3 sequence (DNA): TGTGCCAGCAGACAGAACAGCTACGAGCAGTACTTC.

This clonotype showed up just a few times. CDR3 sequence: CASKSDQETQYF. The CDR3, as DNA: TGTGCCAGCAAATCTGACCAAGAGACCCAGTACTTC. V is TRBV28 and J is TRBJ2-5; D is uncertain. CDR1 and CDR2 from the germline V gene are MDHEN and SYDVKM. Trimming took off 7 bases at V and 0 bases at J, with 6 bases between the two ends. The CDR3 is 12 residues long.

This clonotype appeared many times. The rearrangement uses TRBV5-1 and TRBJ2-1; D unresolved. With 3 bases removed from V and 2 bases from J, the gap between germline ends came to 9 bases. The CDR3 extends over 14 amino acids. Germline values: CDR1 SGHRS, CDR2 YFSETQ. The CDR3 here is CASSSDGPYNEQFF. The CDR3 nucleotides read TGCGCCAGCAGCTCCGACGGCCCCTACAATGAGCAGTTCTTC.

This clonotype showed up many times. The chain joins TRBV20-1 to TRBJ2-3; D is uncertain. Trimming cost V 3 bases and J 4 bases, with 8 bases left between them. The CDR3 totals 12 residues. CDR1 and CDR2 (germline): DFQATT, SNEGSKA (reference sequence). CDR3 sequence reads: CSARSFADTQYF. CDR3 DNA: TGCAGTGCTAGGTCCTTCGCAGATACGCAGTATTTT.

This clonotype turned up a few times. V gene TRBV12-3 or TRBV12-4 combines with J gene TRBJ2-3; 8 nucleotides match TRBD1. The junction had 13 bases not matched to a gene; V was cut back by 5 bases and J by 3 bases. The CDR3 sequence is 17 residues long. CDR3 region: CASSPRFGTGSTDTQYF. DNA for the CDR3: TGTGCCAGCAGTCCTAGGTTCGGGACAGGTTCAACAGATACGCAGTATTTT.

This clonotype was seen ten or more times. The chain recombines TRBV29-1 with TRBJ1-1; D is undetermined. The CDR3 runs 13 residues. Germline CDR1 is SQVTM and CDR2 is ANQGSEA. Deletions cut 0 bases from V and 0 bases from J, with 5 bases between. The CDR3 sequence is CSVEEEVNTEAFF. For the CDR3, the DNA is TGCAGCGTTGAAGAAGAAGTGAACACTGAAGCTTTCTTT. The whole variable domain, remainder taken from reference TRBV29-1 and TRBJ1-1, is SAVISQKPSRDICQRGTSLTIQCQVDSQVTMMFWYRQQPGQSLTLIATANQGSEATYESGFVIDKFPISRPNLTFSTLTVSNMSPEDSSIYLCSVEEEVNTEAFFGQGTRLTVV.